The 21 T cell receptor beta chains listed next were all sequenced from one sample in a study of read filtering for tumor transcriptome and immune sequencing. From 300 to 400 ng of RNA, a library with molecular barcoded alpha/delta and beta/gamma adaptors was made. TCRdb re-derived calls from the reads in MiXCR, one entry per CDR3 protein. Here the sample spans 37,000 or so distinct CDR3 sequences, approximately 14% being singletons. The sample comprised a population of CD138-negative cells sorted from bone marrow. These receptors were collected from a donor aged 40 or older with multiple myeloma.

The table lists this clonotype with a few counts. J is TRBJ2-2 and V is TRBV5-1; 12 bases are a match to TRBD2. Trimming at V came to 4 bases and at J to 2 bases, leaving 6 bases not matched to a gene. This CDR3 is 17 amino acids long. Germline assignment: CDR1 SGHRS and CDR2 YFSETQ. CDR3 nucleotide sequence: TGCGCCAGCAGCGATATGGGACTAGCGGGCAACACCGGGGAGCTGTTTTTT. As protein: CASSDMGLAGNTGELFF.

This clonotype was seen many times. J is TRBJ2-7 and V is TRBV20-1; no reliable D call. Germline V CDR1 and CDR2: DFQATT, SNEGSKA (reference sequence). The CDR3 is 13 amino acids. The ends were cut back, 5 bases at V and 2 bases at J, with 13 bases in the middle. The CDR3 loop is CSAPRSGTYEQYF. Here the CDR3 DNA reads TGCAGTGCTCCCCGGAGTGGGACCTACGAGCAGTACTTC.

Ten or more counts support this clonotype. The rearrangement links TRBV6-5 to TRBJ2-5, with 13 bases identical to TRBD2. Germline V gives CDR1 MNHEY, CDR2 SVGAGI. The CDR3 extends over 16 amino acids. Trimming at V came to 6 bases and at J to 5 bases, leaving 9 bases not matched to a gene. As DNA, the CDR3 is TGTGCCAGCAGATACGGGACTAGCGGGACCTGGGAGACCCAGTACTTC. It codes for CASRYGTSGTWETQYF.

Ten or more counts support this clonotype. CDR3 nucleotide sequence: TGTGCCAGCAGCTTGTCCCAAACAGCTACGGAGACCCAGTACTTC. Translating gives CASSLSQTATETQYF. The rearrangement joins TRBV5-6 to TRBJ2-5; D uncertain. Germline V gene lookup returns CDR1 SGHDT and CDR2 YYEEEE. Trimming pared 1 base from V and 5 bases from J, leaving 15 bases between. The length of the CDR3 is 15 residues.

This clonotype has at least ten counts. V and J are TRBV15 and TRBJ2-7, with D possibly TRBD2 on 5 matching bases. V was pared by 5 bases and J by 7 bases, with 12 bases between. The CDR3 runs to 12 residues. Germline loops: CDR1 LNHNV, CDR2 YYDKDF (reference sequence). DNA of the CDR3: TGTGCCACCAGCGTGGGAGAAGGGGAGCAGTACTTC. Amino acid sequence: CATSVGEGEQYF.

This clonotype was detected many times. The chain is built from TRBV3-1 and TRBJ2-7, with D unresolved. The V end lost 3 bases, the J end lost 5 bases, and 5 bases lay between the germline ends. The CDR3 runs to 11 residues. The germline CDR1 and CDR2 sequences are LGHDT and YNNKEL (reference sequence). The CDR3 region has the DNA TGTGCCAGCAGCCACCTGGACGAGCAGTACTTC. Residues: CASSHLDEQYF.

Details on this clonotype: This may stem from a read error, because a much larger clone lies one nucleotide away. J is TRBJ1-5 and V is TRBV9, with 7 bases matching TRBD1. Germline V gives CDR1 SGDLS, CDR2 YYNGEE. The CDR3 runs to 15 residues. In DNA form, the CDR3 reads TGTGCCAGCGGCGTTGGGGACAGATACAATCAGCCCCAGCATTTT. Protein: CASGVGDRYNQPQHF.

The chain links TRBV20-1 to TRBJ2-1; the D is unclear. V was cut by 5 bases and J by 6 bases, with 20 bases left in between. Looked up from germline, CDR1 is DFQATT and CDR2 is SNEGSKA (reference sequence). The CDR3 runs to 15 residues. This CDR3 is CSAPGANESPNEQFF. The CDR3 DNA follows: TGCAGTGCTCCTGGTGCTAACGAAAGCCCCAATGAGCAGTTCTTC.

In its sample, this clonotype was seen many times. CDR3 sequence: CSASRRAVGSYEQYF. In DNA, the CDR3 is TGCAGTGCTAGCCGGAGGGCCGTCGGCTCCTACGAGCAGTACTTC. This chain links TRBV20-1 with TRBJ2-7; D possibly corresponds to TRBD2 (6 bases). The V gene lost 3 bases and the J gene lost 0 bases, with 15 bases spanning the gap. The CDR3 runs to 15 residues. CDR1 DFQATT and CDR2 SNEGSKA come from the germline V gene (reference sequence).

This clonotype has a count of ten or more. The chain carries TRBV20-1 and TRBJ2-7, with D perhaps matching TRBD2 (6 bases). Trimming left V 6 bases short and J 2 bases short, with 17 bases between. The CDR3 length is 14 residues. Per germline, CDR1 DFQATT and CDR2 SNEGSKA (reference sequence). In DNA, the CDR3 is TGCAGTGCCTCCCGGATAGCGGATACCTACGAGCAGTACTTC. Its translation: CSASRIADTYEQYF.

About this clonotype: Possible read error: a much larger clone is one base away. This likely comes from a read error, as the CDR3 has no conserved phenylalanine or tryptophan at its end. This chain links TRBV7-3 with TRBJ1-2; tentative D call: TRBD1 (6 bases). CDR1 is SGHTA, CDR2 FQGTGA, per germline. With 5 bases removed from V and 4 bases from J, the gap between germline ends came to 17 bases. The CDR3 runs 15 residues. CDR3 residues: CASSLEPGASYGYTL. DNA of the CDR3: TGTGCCAGCAGCCTAGAACCGGGGGCCAGCTATGGCTACACCCTC.

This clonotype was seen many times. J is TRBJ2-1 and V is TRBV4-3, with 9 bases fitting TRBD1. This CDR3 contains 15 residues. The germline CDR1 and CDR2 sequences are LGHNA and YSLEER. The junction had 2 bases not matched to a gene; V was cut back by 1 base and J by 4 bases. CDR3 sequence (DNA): TGCGCCAGCAGCCAAGGACAGGGGGAATACAATGAGCAGTTCTTC. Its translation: CASSQGQGEYNEQFF.

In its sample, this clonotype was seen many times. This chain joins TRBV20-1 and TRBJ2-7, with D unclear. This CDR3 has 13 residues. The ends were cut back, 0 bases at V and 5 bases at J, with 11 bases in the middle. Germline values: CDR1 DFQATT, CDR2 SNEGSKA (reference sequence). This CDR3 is CSARDMFRNEQYF. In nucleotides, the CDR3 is TGCAGTGCTAGAGATATGTTCAGAAACGAGCAGTACTTC.

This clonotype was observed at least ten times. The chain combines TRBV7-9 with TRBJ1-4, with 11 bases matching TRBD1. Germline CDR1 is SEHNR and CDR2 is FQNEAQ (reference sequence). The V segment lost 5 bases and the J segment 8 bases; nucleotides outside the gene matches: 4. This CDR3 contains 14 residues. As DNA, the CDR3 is TGTGCCAGCAGCCACGGACAGGGGGCGGAAAAACTGTTTTTT. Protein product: CASSHGQGAEKLFF.

The chain's CDR3 is CASSRHSGGAYEQYF. Written as DNA, the CDR3 is TGTGCCAGCAGCCGACATAGCGGGGGCGCCTACGAGCAGTACTTC. J is TRBJ2-7 and V is TRBV7-2, with 9 bases identical to TRBD2. J was trimmed by 2 bases and V by 5 bases; bases with no gene match: 7. Per the germline V gene, CDR1 is SGHTA and CDR2 is FQGNSA. The length of the CDR3 is 15 residues.

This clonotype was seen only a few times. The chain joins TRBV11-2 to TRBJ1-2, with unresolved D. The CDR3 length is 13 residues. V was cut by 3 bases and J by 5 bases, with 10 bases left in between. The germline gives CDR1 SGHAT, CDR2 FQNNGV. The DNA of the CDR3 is TGTGCCAGCAGCTTTCAAAGCAGATATGGCTACACCTTC. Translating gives CASSFQSRYGYTF.

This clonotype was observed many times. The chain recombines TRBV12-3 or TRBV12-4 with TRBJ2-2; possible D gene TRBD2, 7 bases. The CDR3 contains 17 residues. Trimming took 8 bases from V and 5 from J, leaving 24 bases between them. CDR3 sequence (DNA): TGTGCCAGCGCCCACCGACTAGCAAAAGGGGGAACCGGGGAGCTGTTTTTT. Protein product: CASAHRLAKGGTGELFF.

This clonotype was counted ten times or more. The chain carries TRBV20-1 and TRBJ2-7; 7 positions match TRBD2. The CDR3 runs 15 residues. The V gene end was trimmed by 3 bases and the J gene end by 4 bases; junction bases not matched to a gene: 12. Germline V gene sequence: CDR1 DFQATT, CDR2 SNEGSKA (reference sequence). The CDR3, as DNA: TGCAGTGCTAGTGGGAGGGCGGGAGTAAGGTACGAGCAGTACTTC. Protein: CSASGRAGVRYEQYF.

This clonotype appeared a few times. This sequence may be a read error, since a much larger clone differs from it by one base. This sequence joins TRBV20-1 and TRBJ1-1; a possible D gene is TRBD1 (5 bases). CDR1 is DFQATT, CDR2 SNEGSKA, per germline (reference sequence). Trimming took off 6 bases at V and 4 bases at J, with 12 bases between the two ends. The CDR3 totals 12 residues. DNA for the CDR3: TGCAGTGCCCAACCAGGGCTCACTGAAGCTTTCTTT. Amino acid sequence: CSAQPGLTEAFF.

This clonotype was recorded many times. CDR3 region: CASSLERGGSYEQYF. CDR3 in DNA: TGTGCCAGCAGCTTAGAACGGGGCGGGTCCTACGAGCAGTACTTC. The chain is built from TRBV11-2 and TRBJ2-7; D assignment may be TRBD1 or TRBD2 (5 bases each). V shed 0 bases and J shed 1 base, with 10 bases lying between them. This CDR3 is built from 15 residues. Germline CDR1 reads SGHAT; CDR2 reads FQNNGV.

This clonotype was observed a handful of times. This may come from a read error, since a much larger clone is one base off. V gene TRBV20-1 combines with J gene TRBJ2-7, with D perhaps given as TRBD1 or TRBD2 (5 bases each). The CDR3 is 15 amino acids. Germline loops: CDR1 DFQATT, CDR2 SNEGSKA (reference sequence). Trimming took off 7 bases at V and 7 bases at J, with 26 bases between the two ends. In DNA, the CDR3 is TGCAGTGATTTTCGATCGGGACGCACGAAGGGGGAGCAGTACTTC. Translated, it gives CSDFRSGRTKGEQYF.